These 32 T cell receptor beta chains were sequenced from one sample in a study of OX40 agonist ivuxolimab in advanced cancers. Method: immunoSEQ multiplex PCR; TCRdb's copy keeps in-frame clones and lacks some. The sample carries 20,000 to 30,000 clones, approximately 91% recorded once. The sequencing here drew on CD4+ or CD8+ T cells sorted from blood, taken in a trial of the OX40 agonist ivuxolimab. The source is an adult with an advanced solid tumor such as melanoma, head and neck, liver or kidney cancer.

The rearrangement uses TRBV9 and TRBJ2-1, with 8 bases aligning to TRBD2. The germline V gene encodes CDR1 SGDLS and CDR2 YYNGEE. This CDR3 has 15 residues. J was trimmed by 3 bases and V by 4 bases; bases with no gene match: 6. As DNA, the CDR3 is TGTGCCAGCAGCATGAGCGGGAGTAGCTACAATGAGCAGTTCTTC. This codes for CASSMSGSSYNEQFF.

This chain uses TRBV11-2 with TRBJ2-5, with D tentatively TRBD1 (6 bases). Germline CDR1 SGHAT, CDR2 FQNNGV. There are 15 residues in the CDR3. The V gene lost 4 bases and the J gene lost 7 bases, with 19 bases spanning the gap. The DNA for the CDR3 is TGTGCCAGCAGCTCGGACAGTTCGGGGAGAGGGACCCAGTACTTC. Translated: CASSSDSSGRGTQYF.

The V gene is TRBV11-2, the J gene TRBJ2-7; 8 positions match TRBD2. Germline V gives CDR1 SGHAT, CDR2 FQNNGV. The CDR3 is 15 amino acids. Trimming removed 0 bases from V and 3 bases from J; junction bases left unmatched: 4. The CDR3 region is CASSLEIAGNYEQYF. CDR3 DNA sequence: TGTGCCAGCAGCTTAGAAATAGCGGGGAACTACGAGCAGTACTTC.

The V call is TRBV7-2, the J call TRBJ2-3; 11 nucleotides agree with TRBD2. V lost 2 bases to trimming and J lost 2 bases; unmatched junction nucleotides: 9. Germline CDR1 reads SGHTA; CDR2 reads FQGNSA. CDR3 length equals 18 residues. The DNA of the CDR3 is TGTGCCAGCAGCTTAATTGTTTTAGCGGGGGGGATCACAGATACGCAGTATTTT. Its protein is CASSLIVLAGGITDTQYF.

The J gene is TRBJ1-4, the V gene TRBV7-9; no reliable D call. Trimming left V 1 base short and J 2 bases short, with 8 bases between. Germline V CDR1 and CDR2: SEHNR, FQNEAQ (reference sequence). The CDR3 is 15 residues long. The CDR3 loop is CASSLGSSTNEKLFF. As DNA, the CDR3 is TGTGCCAGCAGCTTAGGTTCCTCCACTAATGAAAAACTGTTTTTT.

The chain combines TRBV6-1 with TRBJ2-1; 7 positions match TRBD2. V was clipped by 2 bases and J by 8 bases; unmatched bases: 9. The CDR3 runs 15 residues. Germline-derived CDR1 and CDR2 are MNHNS and SASEGT. In DNA form, the CDR3 reads TGTGCCAGCAGTGAAAAATCCGGGGGAGGGTATGAGCAGTTCTTC. Translated: CASSEKSGGGYEQFF.

This sequence joins TRBV5-1 and TRBJ1-3, with TRBD1 matching over 7 bases. There are 17 residues in the CDR3. The germline V gene encodes CDR1 SGHRS and CDR2 YFSETQ. The V and J ends lost 0 bases and 7 bases, in that order; junction bases with no gene match: 13. In nucleotides, the CDR3 is TGCGCCAGCAGCTTGGGCTTTCTAGGACAGGCGAGGAACACCATATATTTT. Amino acids: CASSLGFLGQARNTIYF.

The V gene is TRBV7-2, the J gene TRBJ2-5, with D possibly TRBD2 on 6 matching bases. Trimming left V 5 bases short and J 5 bases short, with 12 bases between. CDR3 length equals 13 residues. The V gene's germline CDR1 is SGHTA and CDR2 FQGNSA. The CDR3 loop reads CASSNGLTETQYF. Here the CDR3 DNA reads TGTGCCAGCAGCAATGGACTAACGGAGACCCAGTACTTC. Full variable domain (remainder filled in from reference TRBV7-2 and TRBJ2-5): GAGVSQSPSNKVTEKGKDVELRCDPISGHTALYWYRQSLGQGLEFLIYFQGNSAPDKSGLPSDRFSAERTGGSVSTLTIQRTQQEDSAVYLCASSNGLTETQYFGPGTRLLVL.

The chain uses TRBV29-1 and TRBJ2-7, with unresolved D. The CDR3 consists of 13 residues. V gave up 6 bases and J gave up 0 bases, with 12 bases separating them. The germline V gene has CDR1 SQVTM and CDR2 ANQGSEA. The CDR3 loop is CSVRPISSYEQYF. The CDR3 DNA reads as TGCAGCGTCAGACCGATTAGCTCCTACGAGCAGTACTTC.

This clone was observed a single time. J is TRBJ2-7 and V is TRBV7-9; D is possibly TRBD1 (6 bases). V lost 5 bases and J lost 0, with 11 bases in between. The germline gives CDR1 SEHNR, CDR2 FQNEAQ (reference sequence). The CDR3 length is 14 residues. CDR3 DNA: TGTGCCAGCAGCCCCCAGGGGTTCTCCTACGAGCAGTACTTC. Protein product: CASSPQGFSYEQYF.

In this sample, this clone turned up a few times. The J gene is TRBJ2-3, the V gene TRBV28; a weak D match, TRBD1 (5 bases). CDR3 length: 15 amino acids. Germline V gives CDR1 MDHEN, CDR2 SYDVKM. The V end lost 4 bases, the J end lost 7 bases, and 18 bases lay between the germline ends. The CDR3 nucleotides are TGTGCCAGCAGTTCCCCCACGGGTAGGGGATATACGCAGTATTTT. Translated, it gives CASSSPTGRGYTQYF.

The J gene is TRBJ2-3, the V gene TRBV10-3, with 12 bases that match TRBD1. The germline gives CDR1 ENHRY, CDR2 SYGVKD. This CDR3 comprises 15 residues. V was pared by 2 bases and J by 11 bases, with 8 bases of the junction left unmatched. The CDR3: CAISEGDRGPLGQYF. The DNA of the CDR3 is TGTGCCATCAGTGAGGGGGACAGGGGGCCTTTAGGGCAGTATTTT.

V usage is TRBV6-5 and J usage is TRBJ2-7; TRBD1 aligns across 9 bases. From germline, CDR1 is MNHEY and CDR2 SVGAGI. V lost 0 bases to trimming and J lost 3 bases; unmatched junction nucleotides: 6. The CDR3 extends over 16 amino acids. The CDR3 DNA follows: TGTGCCAGCAGTTACTCTGCGCCGGACAGGGGCTACGAGCAGTACTTC. Translated, it gives CASSYSAPDRGYEQYF.

The gene calls are TRBV5-1 and TRBJ1-6; D is undetermined. This CDR3 has 15 amino acids. V was cut by 4 bases and J by 7 bases, with 15 bases left in between. Germline values: CDR1 SGHRS, CDR2 YFSETQ. Here the CDR3 reads CASSLLGPLNSPLHF. As DNA, the CDR3 is TGCGCCAGCAGCCTACTCGGGCCTCTCAATTCACCCCTCCACTTT.

The chain employs TRBV20-1 and TRBJ2-5; D unresolved. The CDR3 spans 11 residues. Trimming shortened V by 5 bases and J by 7 bases, and 11 bases separated the two germline ends. Germline-derived CDR1 and CDR2 are DFQATT and SNEGSKA (reference sequence). DNA of the CDR3: TGCAGTGCTCCTACTCAGGCGACCCAGTACTTC. It translates to CSAPTQATQYF.

The chain carries TRBV2 and TRBJ2-1; D perhaps matches TRBD1 (5 bases). With 7 bases removed from V and 0 bases from J, the gap between germline ends came to 13 bases. Germline assignment: CDR1 SNHLY and CDR2 FYNNEI. The CDR3 has 15 residues. The CDR3 sequence: CASISVGLSYNEQFF. The CDR3, as DNA: TGTGCCAGCATTTCCGTGGGGCTCTCCTACAATGAGCAGTTCTTC.

This clone was seen once. The chain carries TRBV7-8 and TRBJ1-2; TRBD1 is a possible D gene (6 bases). V was cut by 2 bases and J by 8 bases, with 15 bases left in between. Germline V gene sequence: CDR1 SGHVS, CDR2 FQNEAQ. The CDR3 runs to 14 residues. The CDR3 bases are TGTGCCAGCAGCTTAAAAAAGGGGGGCGAAGGCTACACCTTC. Protein: CASSLKKGGEGYTF.

The chain combines TRBV9 with TRBJ2-3; TRBD2 matches 8 bases. The V gene end was trimmed by 0 bases and the J gene end by 2 bases; junction bases not matched to a gene: 8. The CDR3 has 17 amino acids. The germline gives CDR1 SGDLS, CDR2 YYNGEE. The CDR3 DNA reads TGTGCCAGCAGCGTAGAGATGCGGGAGGTGTACACAGATACGCAGTATTTT. Translated, it gives CASSVEMREVYTDTQYF.

This clone was detected only a few times. This rearrangement joins TRBV4-1 to TRBJ2-1; 8 bases map to TRBD1. V shed 4 bases and J 5 bases; nucleotides not matched to a gene: 10. The CDR3 runs 16 residues. Germline assignment: CDR1 MGHRA and CDR2 YSYEKL. CDR3 sequence reads: CASSLRTGILDNEQFF. DNA for the CDR3: TGCGCCAGCAGCCTTAGGACAGGGATTTTGGACAATGAGCAGTTCTTC.

This chain joins TRBV6-5 and TRBJ2-5, with D tentatively TRBD2 (5 bases). The CDR3 runs 16 residues. Trimming stripped 4 bases from V and 0 bases from J, with 15 bases between. Per the germline V gene, CDR1 is MNHEY and CDR2 is SVGAGI. CDR3 DNA sequence: TGTGCCAGCAGTTCATGGGGAGACGGGGACCAAGAGACCCAGTACTTC. Its protein is CASSSWGDGDQETQYF.

The chain links TRBV18 to TRBJ2-3; D unclear. Trimming shortened V by 5 bases and J by 5 bases, and 11 bases separated the two germline ends. CDR1 and CDR2 from the germline V gene are KGHSH and LQKENI. The CDR3 is 13 amino acids. CDR3 loop: CASSSDQQDTQYF. The CDR3 DNA is TGTGCCAGCTCAAGCGACCAGCAAGATACGCAGTATTTT.

This chain joins TRBV6-4 and TRBJ2-3; 10 bases match TRBD2. The CDR3 loop spans 15 amino acids. The V gene end was trimmed by 5 bases and the J gene end by 2 bases; junction bases not matched to a gene: 4. Germline V gene sequence: CDR1 MRHNA, CDR2 SNTAGT. CDR3 nucleotides: TGTGCCAGCAGTCCCAGCGGGGGGGCCACAGATACGCAGTATTTT. It translates to CASSPSGGATDTQYF.

On this clone itself: Additional DNA sequences in this sample encode the identical CDR3. The CDR3 reads CASRGGGTDTQYF. The CDR3 nucleotides read TGTGCCAGCAGGGGGGGAGGCACAGATACGCAGTATTTT. The chain combines TRBV9 with TRBJ2-3; TRBD2 might be the D (6 bases). Germline V gives CDR1 SGDLS, CDR2 YYNGEE. V was trimmed by 5 bases and J by 1 base, leaving 8 bases between them. CDR3 length: 13 residues.

This chain connects TRBV6-5 to TRBJ2-7; TRBD2 agrees at 7 bases. Per the germline V gene, CDR1 is MNHEY and CDR2 is SVGAGI. The CDR3 spans 14 residues. With V trimmed by 2 bases and J by 4 bases, 5 bases remained unmatched. CDR3 loop: CASSYGGSRYEQYF. For the CDR3, the DNA is TGTGCCAGCAGTTACGGCGGGAGCAGATACGAGCAGTACTTC.

V usage is TRBV6-5 and J usage is TRBJ2-7; TRBD1 matches at 11 bases. Trimming at V came to 9 bases and at J to 4 bases, leaving 5 bases not matched to a gene. The CDR3 extends over 13 amino acids. The germline V gene has CDR1 MNHEY and CDR2 SVGAGI. The CDR3 sequence is CASGDRGSYEQYF. The CDR3 DNA sequence: TGTGCCAGTGGGGACAGGGGGTCGTACGAGCAGTACTTC.

The chain has TRBV28 and TRBJ2-1, with D possibly matching TRBD2 (7 bases). V gave up 7 bases and J gave up 0 bases, with 25 bases separating them. CDR3 size: 19 residues. Germline assignment: CDR1 MDHEN and CDR2 SYDVKM. The CDR3 DNA follows: TGTGCCAGCAAGAGGACAGACCACCTGGGGGGGAGCTCCTACAATGAGCAGTTCTTC. The encoded protein is CASKRTDHLGGSSYNEQFF.

The chain recombines TRBV7-8 with TRBJ2-3; D is undetermined. Germline V gene lookup returns CDR1 SGHVS and CDR2 FQNEAQ. This CDR3 region has 15 residues. Trimming removed 4 bases from V and 2 bases from J, with 13 bases in between. The CDR3 nucleotides read TGTGCCAGCAGCTCCGATATCGTGACCACAGATACGCAGTATTTT. This gives the protein CASSSDIVTTDTQYF.

This chain connects TRBV5-1 to TRBJ2-7; 7 positions agree with TRBD1. V trimming: 7 bases; J trimming: 2 bases; junction bases outside the gene matches: 9. The CDR3 has 14 residues. CDR1 SGHRS and CDR2 YFSETQ come from the germline V gene. DNA for the CDR3: TGCGCCAGCGCCTTCCAGACAGGGACCTACGAGCAGTACTTC. Translated: CASAFQTGTYEQYF.

The rearrangement links TRBV7-9 to TRBJ2-2; D is possibly TRBD1 (6 bases). The germline gives CDR1 SEHNR, CDR2 FQNEAQ (reference sequence). This CDR3 has 15 amino acids. V dropped 6 bases and J dropped 4 bases, with 15 bases sitting between them. CDR3 coding DNA: TGTGCCAGCAGGCCCCGAGAGGGGGTCACCGGGGAGCTGTTTTTT. This translates into CASRPREGVTGELFF.

V and J are TRBV13 and TRBJ2-2; 9 bases fit TRBD1. Germline trimming cut 5 bases from V and 4 bases from J; bases unmatched to any gene: 5. The germline CDR1 and CDR2 sequences are PRHDT and FYEKMQ (reference sequence). There are 15 residues in the CDR3. The CDR3 DNA reads TGTGCCAGCAGCCTGGGACAGGGACCCACCGGGGAGCTGTTTTTT. It codes for CASSLGQGPTGELFF.

CDR3: CASSQGLAGVGAVDTQYF. CDR3 DNA: TGCGCCAGCAGCCAGGGGTTGGCAGGGGTGGGGGCAGTGGATACGCAGTATTTT. J is TRBJ2-3 and V is TRBV4-3, with D perhaps matching TRBD1 (6 bases). V was trimmed by 3 bases and J by 6 bases, leaving 25 bases between them. The CDR3 totals 18 residues. Germline V lookup: CDR1 LGHNA, CDR2 YSLEER.

The chain recombines TRBV7-8 with TRBJ2-5; D possibly corresponds to TRBD1 (6 bases). The V end was cut by 2 bases, the J end by 2 bases, with 9 bases between. Per the germline V gene, CDR1 is SGHVS and CDR2 is FQNEAQ. The CDR3 consists of 14 residues. The CDR3 protein is CASSLWTVQETQYF. The CDR3 bases are TGTGCCAGCAGCTTATGGACAGTACAAGAGACCCAGTACTTC.